This record looks at one T cell receptor (beta chain) sequence and its context. Its specificity is unknown. The data were taken from a study of shared clonotypes between healthy human individuals. Turning to the study itself: Each donor's CD4 naive and CD4 memory cells filled three plates apiece, CD8 naive two, and CD8 memory one.

Data came from immunoSEQ multiplex PCR; TCRdb stores just in-frame clones and leaves some out. Among some 2,500,000 clones listed, 80% to 95% were seen once. Study-wide results and limits: Among the subsets, naive ones generally showed larger estimated richness than memory ones.

Splitting the CD4+ cells yielded a CD45RA+ naive subset and a CD45RA-negative memory subset. The ends lost 1 base at V and 6 bases at J; junction bases unmatched: 6. The CDR3 has 16 amino acids. The germline CDR1 and CDR2 sequences are SEHNR and FQNEAQ (reference sequence). The sample taken for sequencing was naive CD4+ T cells from PBMCs. The subset denotes: CD45RA+ positively selected. The chain joins TRBV7-9 to TRBJ2-1; 10 bases align to TRBD2. The receptor comes from a man younger than 30 in good health. Some clones in this sample may be carry-over from other donors' samples. CDR3 DNA sequence: TGTGCCAGCAGCTTAGAGCTAGCGGGAGTCTCCAATGAGCAGTTCTTC. Its translation is CASSLELAGVSNEQFF.